This passage covers 32 T cell receptor beta chains from one sample sequenced in a study of spatial heterogeneity in lung cancer. TCRdb re-derived calls from the 5' RACE reads in MiXCR, one entry per CDR3 protein. This sample has roughly 48,000 distinct CDR3 sequences; under 6% occur once, and the top ten carry over 8.5%. Time point denoted: sample taken at primary tumor resection. The sequences come from PBMCs, collected at surgery. Source of these receptors: a male donor with early-stage non-small cell lung cancer.

The table lists this clonotype with many counts. CDR3 bases: TGCAGTGCAAGGGGGGGGCCCATGAACACTGAAGCTTTCTTT. Encoded protein: CSARGGPMNTEAFF. This chain connects TRBV20-1 to TRBJ1-1, with D maybe TRBD1 (6 bases). Trimming stripped 6 bases from V and 0 bases from J, with 14 bases between. This CDR3 is built from 14 residues. CDR1 and CDR2 (germline): DFQATT, SNEGSKA (reference sequence).

This chain connects TRBV5-1 to TRBJ2-3; perhaps D is TRBD1 or TRBD2 (5 bases each). V was clipped by 0 bases and J by 3 bases, with 11 bases between them. CDR3 length: 15 residues. The germline CDR1 and CDR2 sequences are SGHRS and YFSETQ. In DNA, the CDR3 is TGCGCCAGCAGCTTGGCGGGGCCCGGGACAGATACGCAGTATTTT. Translating it yields CASSLAGPGTDTQYF.

At least ten counts were recorded for this clonotype. V and J are TRBV9 and TRBJ2-2; no reliable D call. This CDR3 comprises 15 residues. Trimming took off 0 bases at V and 2 bases at J, with 8 bases between the two ends. CDR1 SGDLS and CDR2 YYNGEE come from the germline V gene. CDR3 protein: CASSVEVLNTGELFF. The CDR3 coding sequence is TGTGCCAGCAGCGTAGAGGTGTTAAACACCGGGGAGCTGTTTTTT.

This clonotype appeared many times. V gene TRBV6-1 combines with J gene TRBJ2-2; the match to TRBD2 covers 8 bases. The germline V gene encodes CDR1 MNHNS and CDR2 SASEGT. With 4 bases clipped from V and 3 bases from J, the junction kept 16 bases outside the gene matches. The CDR3 consists of 19 residues. The CDR3 coding sequence is TGTGCCAGCAGTGGGGTCCGGGAGGGCCTCCCTCTGGACACCGGGGAGCTGTTTTTT. It yields the protein CASSGVREGLPLDTGELFF.

This clonotype was detected many times. J is TRBJ2-1 and V is TRBV11-2, with 14 bases that match TRBD2. CDR3 length equals 19 residues. Trimming removed 1 base from V and 5 bases from J; junction bases left unmatched: 10. Germline CDR1 is SGHAT and CDR2 is FQNNGV. In DNA form, the CDR3 reads TGTGCCAGCAGCTTAGTGGGACTAGCGGGAGTACACGGGGACAATGAGCAGTTCTTC. This sequence encodes CASSLVGLAGVHGDNEQFF.

There are many counts of this clonotype. The CDR3 loop reads CAIGGQGTDTQYF. Here the CDR3 DNA reads TGTGCCATCGGGGGACAGGGCACAGATACGCAGTATTTT. The chain recombines TRBV10-3 with TRBJ2-3, with TRBD1 identical over 8 bases. Germline V gives CDR1 ENHRY, CDR2 SYGVKD. This CDR3 is 13 amino acids long. With V trimmed by 8 bases and J by 1 base, 2 bases remained unmatched.

In its sample, this clonotype was seen many times. The rearrangement links TRBV7-2 to TRBJ2-5; D is undetermined. This CDR3 contains 14 residues. The V and J ends lost 5 bases and 5 bases respectively, with 15 bases between them. The germline V gene has CDR1 SGHTA and CDR2 FQGNSA. CDR3 sequence reads: CASSLRHFGETQYF. The CDR3 bases are TGTGCCAGCAGCCTTCGACACTTCGGGGAGACCCAGTACTTC.

This clonotype was picked up many times. J is TRBJ2-1 and V is TRBV7-2; D perhaps matches TRBD2 (7 bases). The CDR3 spans 15 residues. V lost 5 bases and J lost 6, with 17 bases in between. CDR1 and CDR2 (germline): SGHTA, FQGNSA. The CDR3 loop is CASSPQGRGGNEQFF. CDR3 DNA sequence: TGTGCCAGCAGCCCCCAGGGGAGGGGTGGCAATGAGCAGTTCTTC.

This clonotype was observed at least ten times. The V gene is TRBV2, the J gene TRBJ2-7, with 8 bases identical to TRBD1. This CDR3 region has 14 residues. V was pared by 6 bases and J by 0 bases, with 4 bases of the junction left unmatched. CDR1 and CDR2 from the germline V gene are SNHLY and FYNNEI. The CDR3 spells CASRGTGSSYEQYF. The CDR3 DNA sequence: TGTGCCAGCAGGGGGACAGGCAGCTCCTACGAGCAGTACTTC.

This clonotype has at least ten counts. The chain recombines TRBV23-1 with TRBJ2-5; 7 bases line up with TRBD1. TRBV23-1 has ORF status, its function being uncertain. Germline trimming cut 0 bases from V and 0 bases from J; bases unmatched to any gene: 4. This CDR3 has 16 amino acids. DNA of the CDR3: TGCGCCAGCAGTCAATCATCAGGGGGATACCAAGAGACCCAGTACTTC. It encodes CASSQSSGGYQETQYF.

This clonotype was counted ten times or more. The CDR3 loop is CASREPPGTIGETQYF. In DNA, the CDR3 is TGTGCCAGCAGAGAACCCCCGGGCACTATTGGAGAGACCCAGTACTTC. The chain recombines TRBV25-1 with TRBJ2-5; D gene unclear. This CDR3 contains 16 residues. The V end lost 6 bases, the J end lost 4 bases, and 21 bases lay between the germline ends. Germline lookup yields CDR1 MGHDK and CDR2 SYGVNS.

The J gene is TRBJ2-7, the V gene TRBV11-2; 7 nucleotides match TRBD1. Losses at the gene ends were 2 bases for V and 2 bases for J; bases not matched to a gene: 6. Germline CDR1 and CDR2: SGHAT and FQNNGV. CDR3 length: 15 residues. This CDR3 is CASSLSRGFPYEQYF. The CDR3 region has the DNA TGTGCCAGCAGCTTAAGCAGGGGGTTTCCCTACGAGCAGTACTTC.

The table lists this clonotype with many counts. The V gene is TRBV2, the J gene TRBJ2-1; 12 positions match TRBD2. Looked up from germline, CDR1 is SNHLY and CDR2 is FYNNEI. This CDR3 is 13 amino acids long. Germline trimming cut 8 bases from V and 6 bases from J; bases unmatched to any gene: 2. CDR3 coding DNA: TGTGCCAGCGCGGGACTAGCGGGCAATGAGCAGTTCTTC. Translating gives CASAGLAGNEQFF. The full variable domain, completed using reference TRBV2 and TRBJ2-1, is EPEVTQTPSHQVTQMGQEVILRCVPISNHLYFYWYRQILGQKVEFLVSFYNNEISEKSEIFDDQFSVERPDGSNFTLKIRSTKLEDSAMYFCASAGLAGNEQFFGPGTRLTVL.

In its sample, this clonotype was seen many times. V is TRBV19 and J is TRBJ1-5; D might be TRBD1 (5 bases). The length of the CDR3 is 13 residues. Germline V gene data show CDR1 as LNHDA and CDR2 as SQIVND (reference sequence). Trimming removed 3 bases from V and 5 bases from J, with 8 bases in between. CDR3 sequence reads: CASSIDRHQPQHF. Written as DNA, the CDR3 is TGTGCCAGTAGTATTGACAGACATCAGCCCCAGCATTTT.

This clonotype showed up many times. The rearrangement links TRBV5-1 to TRBJ2-5; tentative D call: TRBD1 (6 bases). The CDR3 is 15 residues long. V was pared by 0 bases and J by 2 bases, with 11 bases between. The germline CDR1 and CDR2 sequences are SGHRS and YFSETQ. The CDR3, as DNA: TGCGCCAGCAGCTTGGTTGCCAGGGGACAAGAGACCCAGTACTTC. Translating it yields CASSLVARGQETQYF.

This clonotype has ten or more counts. The chain combines TRBV7-9 with TRBJ2-5; tentative D call: TRBD1 (5 bases). The CDR3 is 15 amino acids. V lost 1 base and J lost 5, with 14 bases in between. In germline, CDR1 is SEHNR, CDR2 FQNEAQ (reference sequence). As DNA, the CDR3 is TGTGCCAGCAGCTTAGACGTAGGGGAAGAGGAGACCCAGTACTTC. It codes for CASSLDVGEEETQYF.

This clonotype was detected many times. This sequence joins TRBV7-2 and TRBJ2-7; D is undetermined. Germline assignment: CDR1 SGHTA and CDR2 FQGNSA. V gave up 6 bases and J gave up 2 bases, with 8 bases separating them. This CDR3 is built from 12 residues. The CDR3 loop is CASRDAAYEQYF. For the CDR3, the DNA is TGTGCCAGCAGGGACGCAGCCTACGAGCAGTACTTC. Together with reference TRBV7-2 and TRBJ2-7, the CDR3 gives the full variable domain: GAGVSQSPSNKVTEKGKDVELRCDPISGHTALYWYRQSLGQGLEFLIYFQGNSAPDKSGLPSDRFSAERTGGSVSTLTIQRTQQEDSAVYLCASRDAAYEQYFGPGTRLTVT.

This clonotype was recorded at least ten times. The chain uses TRBV10-3 and TRBJ1-5, with D possibly being TRBD1 (6 bases). Germline CDR1 and CDR2: ENHRY and SYGVKD. V lost 0 bases, J lost 7 bases, and 13 bases lay in between. The CDR3 runs to 15 residues. DNA of the CDR3: TGTGCCATCAGTGAGTCCTGGGGGGGCGAACAGCCCCAGCATTTT. Translated: CAISESWGGEQPQHF.

This clonotype has at least ten counts. This chain links TRBV7-9 with TRBJ2-5; tentatively, D is TRBD2 (6 bases). Trimming shortened V by 6 bases and J by 2 bases, and 16 bases separated the two germline ends. This CDR3 has 15 amino acids. Germline lookup yields CDR1 SEHNR and CDR2 FQNEAQ (reference sequence). Written as DNA, the CDR3 is TGTGCCAGCAGTTCAGGCGGGATCGCGCAAGAGACCCAGTACTTC. Encoded protein: CASSSGGIAQETQYF.

This clonotype came up many times. The chain is built from TRBV5-4 and TRBJ2-6; D not resolved. V was cut by 2 bases and J by 0 bases, with 9 bases left in between. The germline V gene encodes CDR1 SGHNT and CDR2 YYREEE (reference sequence). There are 16 residues in the CDR3. The CDR3 sequence: CASSLGSNSGANVLTF. CDR3 DNA sequence: TGTGCCAGCAGCTTAGGAAGCAACTCTGGGGCCAACGTCCTGACTTTC.

The J gene is TRBJ2-1, the V gene TRBV19; 11 nucleotides agree with TRBD1. Germline CDR1 and CDR2: LNHDA and SQIVND (reference sequence). The CDR3 consists of 14 residues. V shed 10 bases, J shed 5 bases, and the junction held 7 bases outside the gene matches. CDR3 amino acids: CATTGTGGHNEQFF. The CDR3 bases are TGTGCCACCACCGGGACAGGGGGACACAATGAGCAGTTCTTC.

This clonotype was counted ten times or more. The chain carries TRBV6-1 and TRBJ2-7, with D perhaps matching TRBD2 (5 bases). The germline V gene encodes CDR1 MNHNS and CDR2 SASEGT. Deletions cut 1 base from V and 6 bases from J, with 10 bases between. This CDR3 is built from 13 residues. The CDR3 DNA follows: TGTGCCAGCAGTGAAGGAGGGCTTTCCGAGCAGTACTTC. Translated, it gives CASSEGGLSEQYF.

This clonotype was observed at least ten times. The junction does not match germline at one end; this may be a read error. The rearrangement uses TRBV30 and TRBJ1-1; D might be TRBD1 (5 bases). The CDR3 loop spans 16 amino acids. Germline-derived CDR1 and CDR2 are GTSNPN and SVGIG (reference sequence). The chain's CDR3 is CAWSVGAMRKGFEAIF. The CDR3 bases are TGTGCCTGGAGTGTAGGGGCGATGCGAAAAGGATTTGAGGCAATCTTT.

This clonotype was found many times. This chain joins TRBV10-3 and TRBJ2-1; D may be TRBD1 (6 bases). The CDR3 is made up of 16 amino acids. Germline V CDR1 and CDR2: ENHRY, SYGVKD. Trimming removed 3 bases from V and 0 bases from J, with 12 bases in between. This chain's CDR3 is CAISDPGTSSYNEQFF. The CDR3 DNA is TGTGCCATCAGTGACCCAGGGACAAGCTCCTACAATGAGCAGTTCTTC.

The gene calls are TRBV7-3 and TRBJ1-1; perhaps TRBD1 as D (6 bases). The CDR3 loop spans 14 amino acids. Germline-derived CDR1 and CDR2 are SGHTA and FQGTGA. V lost 5 bases, J lost 0 bases, and 10 bases lay in between. CDR3 sequence: CASSIGQMNTEAFF. The CDR3 nucleotides read TGTGCCAGCAGCATCGGACAGATGAACACTGAAGCTTTCTTT.

This clonotype was recorded at least ten times. The chain uses TRBV7-2 and TRBJ2-2, with a possible D match to TRBD2 (6 bases). The CDR3 has 16 amino acids. The germline V gene encodes CDR1 SGHTA and CDR2 FQGNSA. V was clipped by 1 base and J by 0 bases, with 9 bases between them. The CDR3 nucleotides read TGTGCCAGCAGCTTAGTTTTAGCGGCGAACACCGGGGAGCTGTTTTTT. Protein product: CASSLVLAANTGELFF.

This clonotype was observed at least ten times. The chain has TRBV29-1 and TRBJ2-2; 10 nucleotides agree with TRBD2. Germline CDR1 is SQVTM and CDR2 is ANQGSEA. The V gene end was trimmed by 4 bases and the J gene end by 5 bases; junction bases not matched to a gene: 4. CDR3 length equals 14 residues. The CDR3 DNA is TGCAGCGTTGGGGTAGCGGGAGGTACCGGGGAGCTGTTTTTT. It codes for CSVGVAGGTGELFF.

This clonotype ranks as medium-sized (0.01 to 0.1%). The rearrangement uses TRBV11-2 and TRBJ2-1; 7 bases match TRBD2. The CDR3 sequence is 16 residues long. V shed 2 bases, J shed 4 bases, and the junction held 8 bases outside the gene matches. The V gene's germline CDR1 is SGHAT and CDR2 FQNNGV. CDR3 loop: CASSLLPSGVYNEQFF. The CDR3 nucleotides are TGTGCCAGCAGCTTACTCCCTAGCGGAGTTTACAATGAGCAGTTCTTC.

Many counts were recorded for this clonotype. This chain links TRBV30 with TRBJ1-2; TRBD1 matches at 7 bases. Trimming took 4 bases from V and 7 from J; bases not matched to a gene: 15. The length of the CDR3 is 15 residues. In germline, CDR1 is GTSNPN, CDR2 SVGIG (reference sequence). Here the CDR3 DNA reads TGTGCCTGGAACACCGACAGGGCGGATGCCCGTGGCTACACCTTC. This encodes CAWNTDRADARGYTF.

This clonotype occurred many times. The chain couples TRBV7-3 to TRBJ2-1, with D possibly being TRBD2 (5 bases). The CDR3 loop spans 14 amino acids. Germline lookup yields CDR1 SGHTA and CDR2 FQGTGA. V lost 4 bases and J lost 6, with 13 bases in between. The CDR3 DNA follows: TGTGCCAGCAGCTCCAAACTAGTATCCAATGAGCAGTTCTTC. Encoded protein: CASSSKLVSNEQFF.

A note on this clonotype: An end of the junction does not agree with germline; a read error may underlie this. The chain is built from TRBV20-1 and TRBJ2-7, with D hard to call. CDR1 and CDR2 (germline): DFQATT, SNEGSKA (reference sequence). The CDR3 consists of 11 residues. CDR3 nucleotides: TGCAATGCTAGAGTCAGCTACGAGCAGTACTTC. Protein product: CNARVSYEQYF.

This clonotype ranks as medium-sized. This chain joins TRBV20-1 and TRBJ1-5; the D gene is possibly TRBD1 (6 bases). CDR1 is DFQATT, CDR2 SNEGSKA, per germline (reference sequence). The CDR3 is 13 residues long. Trimming took off 2 bases at V and 7 bases at J, with 12 bases between the two ends. In DNA form, the CDR3 reads TGCAGTGCTAGAAAACAGGGTCAGCAGCCCCAGCATTTT. Translation: CSARKQGQQPQHF.